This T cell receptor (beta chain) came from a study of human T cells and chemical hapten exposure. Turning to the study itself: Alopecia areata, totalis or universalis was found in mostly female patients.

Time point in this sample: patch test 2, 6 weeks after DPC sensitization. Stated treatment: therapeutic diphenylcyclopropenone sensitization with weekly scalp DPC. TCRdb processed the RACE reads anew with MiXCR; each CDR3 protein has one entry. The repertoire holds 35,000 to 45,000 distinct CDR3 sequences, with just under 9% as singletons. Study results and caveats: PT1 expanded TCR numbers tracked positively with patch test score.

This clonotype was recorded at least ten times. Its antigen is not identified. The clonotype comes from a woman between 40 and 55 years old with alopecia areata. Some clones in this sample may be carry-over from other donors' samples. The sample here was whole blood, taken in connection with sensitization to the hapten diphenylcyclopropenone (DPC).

The CDR3: CASSSGTEANQPQHF. CDR3 nucleotide sequence: TGTGCCAGCAGCTCAGGTACGGAAGCCAATCAGCCCCAGCATTTT. This rearrangement joins TRBV6-5 to TRBJ1-5, with D unclear. Per germline, CDR1 MNHEY and CDR2 SVGAGI. The CDR3 runs to 15 residues. V lost 6 bases and J lost 3, with 15 bases in between.